This T cell receptor beta chain was found in a study of blood T cell repertoires in COVID-19. This CDR3 has 15 residues. V was pared by 1 base and J by 1 base, with 11 bases between. CDR1 and CDR2 from the germline V gene are MGHRA and YSYEKL. Method: immunoSEQ multiplex PCR; TCRdb's copy keeps in-frame clones and lacks some. In the table there are under 250,000 clones, more than 75% of which are singletons. Assignments of participants to cohorts depended upon their own reported clinical history. Source material: PBMCs or T cells enriched from blood (not recorded which). This chain links TRBV4-1 with TRBJ2-7, with unresolved D. This TCR came from a man younger than 40 with acute COVID-19. The CDR3: CASSQGVIPSYEQYF. The CDR3 DNA follows: TGCGCCAGCAGCCAAGGCGTCATCCCGTCCTACGAGCAGTACTTC.